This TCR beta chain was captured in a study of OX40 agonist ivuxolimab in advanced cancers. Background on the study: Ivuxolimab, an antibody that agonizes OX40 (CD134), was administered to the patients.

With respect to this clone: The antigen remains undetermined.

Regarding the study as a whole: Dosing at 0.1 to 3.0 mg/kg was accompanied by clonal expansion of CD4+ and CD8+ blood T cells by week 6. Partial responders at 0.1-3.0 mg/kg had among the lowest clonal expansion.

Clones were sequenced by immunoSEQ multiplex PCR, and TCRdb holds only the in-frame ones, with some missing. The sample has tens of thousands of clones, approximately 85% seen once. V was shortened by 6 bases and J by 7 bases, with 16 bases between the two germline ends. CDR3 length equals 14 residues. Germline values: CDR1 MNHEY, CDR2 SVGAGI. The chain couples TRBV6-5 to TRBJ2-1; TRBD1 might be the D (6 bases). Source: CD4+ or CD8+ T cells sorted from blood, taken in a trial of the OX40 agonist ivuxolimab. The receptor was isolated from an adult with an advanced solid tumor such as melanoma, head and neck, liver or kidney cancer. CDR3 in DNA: TGTGCCAGCAGCCTACTACAGGGTCGGAATGAGCAGTTCTTC. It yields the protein CASSLLQGRNEQFF.